Only one count was recorded for the clone carrying this T cell receptor (beta chain). The antigen is undetermined. The data stem from a study of cytomegalovirus exposure and HLA in healthy donors. Findings and caveats of the study: As confirmed in vitro, three CMV-associated chains were specific for CMV antigens.

PCR primers comprised 60 Vbeta and 13 Jbeta primers. Profiled with immunoSEQ multiplex PCR; TCRdb holds only in-frame clones, not every one. Of 210,000 or so clones listed, roughly 73% are singletons. The sequence was collected from a woman aged 25 to 45 in good health and CMV-seropositive. Material: PBMCs.

CDR3 DNA sequence: TGTGCCACCAGCAAAAGACTAGCGGGGCACACAGATACGCAGTATTTT. This gives the protein CATSKRLAGHTDTQYF. The gene calls are TRBV15 and TRBJ2-3; 11 bases are a match to TRBD2. Per germline, CDR1 LNHNV and CDR2 YYDKDF (reference sequence). The CDR3 runs 16 residues. V was clipped by 4 bases and J by 2 bases; unmatched bases: 5.